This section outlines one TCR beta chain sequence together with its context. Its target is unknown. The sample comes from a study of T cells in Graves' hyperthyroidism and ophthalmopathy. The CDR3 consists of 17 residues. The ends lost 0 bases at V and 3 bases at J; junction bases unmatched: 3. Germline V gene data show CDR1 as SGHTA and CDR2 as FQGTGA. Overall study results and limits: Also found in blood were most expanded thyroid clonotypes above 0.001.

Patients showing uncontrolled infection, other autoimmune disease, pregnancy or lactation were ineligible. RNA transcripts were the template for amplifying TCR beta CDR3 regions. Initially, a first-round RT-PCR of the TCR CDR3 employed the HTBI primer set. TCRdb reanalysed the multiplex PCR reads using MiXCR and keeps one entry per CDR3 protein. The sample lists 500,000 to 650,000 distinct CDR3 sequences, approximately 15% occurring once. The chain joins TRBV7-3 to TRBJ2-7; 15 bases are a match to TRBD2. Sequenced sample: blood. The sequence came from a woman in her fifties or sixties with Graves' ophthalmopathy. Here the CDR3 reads CASSLTGLAGGGYEQYF. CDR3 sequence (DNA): TGTGCCAGCAGCTTAACGGGACTAGCGGGAGGAGGCTACGAGCAGTACTTC.